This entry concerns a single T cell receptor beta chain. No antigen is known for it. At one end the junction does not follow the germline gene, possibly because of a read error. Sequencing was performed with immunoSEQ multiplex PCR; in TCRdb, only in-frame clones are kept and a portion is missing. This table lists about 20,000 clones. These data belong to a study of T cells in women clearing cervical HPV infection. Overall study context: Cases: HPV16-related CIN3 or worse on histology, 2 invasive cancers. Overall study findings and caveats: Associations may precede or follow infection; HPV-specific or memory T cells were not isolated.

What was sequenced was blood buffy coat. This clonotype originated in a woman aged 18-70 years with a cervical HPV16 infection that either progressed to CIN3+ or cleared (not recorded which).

The part of the CDR3 DNA that was read is TGCGCCAGCAGCCAGGGCCAGGTTGGCTCCTACGAG. Encoded protein: CASSQGQVGSYE. The full CDR3 protein reads CASSQGQVGSYEQYF. The chain recombines TRBV4-2 with TRBJ2-7; TRBD1 might be the D (5 bases). The CDR3 extends 3 residues past the end of the read, so its final part is completed from the germline J gene. CDR1 and CDR2 (germline): LGHNA, YNFKEQ. There are 15 residues in the CDR3.